This TCR beta chain was observed in a study of shared clonotypes between healthy human individuals (dated by TCRdb to 2020 to 2022). Context from the whole study: Two women and a few men aged 18 to 49 years were included in the cohort. The study deeply sequenced blood TCR repertoires of several healthy adults to estimate repertoire size and the extent of clonotype sharing between individuals. To increase sequencing depth and limit assay-specific biases, different laboratories used diverse techniques to prepare libraries and sequence TCR repertoires. For each donor, CD4 naive and CD4 memory were each given three plates, CD8 naive was given two plates, and CD8 memory was given one plate. Between about 0.85 and 8.9 billion PBMCs per donor were obtained by leukapheresis. Paper-wide results and their limitations: Larger estimated clonotype richness was generally found for naive subsets than for memory subsets. Incomplete sequencing was indicated by rarefaction of sorted-subset datasets, despite the large sequencing depth. Because the study included a small number of donors, the genetic and exposure-history diversity represented was limited. Compared with non-shared clonotypes, clonotypes shared by all four sorted-subset donors had higher generation probabilities. Sampling was limited to blood, and TCR repertoires in tissue likely differ from TCR repertoires in blood. Pairwise subsampling led to the expectation that sequencing depth would affect the degree of clonotype sharing among donors. Roughly 5% of naive CD4, 3% to 4% of naive CD8, 2% to 2.5% of memory CD4, and approximately 0.4% of memory CD8 clonotypes were shared across several donors.

The CDR3 holds 13 amino acids from the cysteine to the phenylalanine. The DNA shown is the 39-base CDR3, in frame from base 1. V gives up 6 bases and J gives up 6 bases, and the segment between their germline ends measures 12 bases. The CDR1 and CDR2 encoded by the germline V gene (reference sequence) are LNHDA and SQIVND. A note on this clone: What this receptor recognizes is not known. Per-nucleotide qualities are absent, and no much larger clonotype sits a single base away.

For the CD8 naive samples, CD45RO-negative cells were positively selected for CCR7, yielding a CD45RA+CCR7+ population from which TemRA cells were excluded. The donors were healthy, HIV-negative adults who had no recently reported acute infections or vaccinations. Only Caucasian adults living in Nashville, Tennessee, USA were represented among the donors. After blood collection by leukapheresis, PBMCs were isolated using Ficoll-Histopaque density gradient centrifugation and then cryopreserved in the vapor phase of liquid nitrogen. Analytical flow cytometry was used to check the purity and quantity of every magnetically sorted T cell population. From each sorted fraction, genomic DNA was isolated and quantified by UV absorbance on a Nanodrop 2000c. TCR CDR3 regions were amplified from genomic DNA by multiplex PCR using the deep immunoSEQ assay. Genomic DNA extracted from each cell subset was distributed evenly over all wells of several immunoSEQ 96-well plates, and each plate served as one replicate. For sorted subsets, approximately 200 ng of genomic DNA, equivalent to 25,000 to 30,000 T cell genomes, went into each replicate PCR. Purified libraries were quantified with a Qubit 3.0 fluorometer, sized on a Bioanalyzer 2100, and re-quantified with the KAPA Library Quantification kit. Every immunoSEQ 96-well plate was sequenced on a dedicated single-read 150-cycle Illumina NextSeq 550 flow cell. From the authors' description of their analysis: Because the immunoSEQ output held only junctional sequences and lacked quality scores, the filtering could not match the filtering applied to full-length reads. To assign V/J genes and CDR3, sequences were annotated against IMGT germline references using PyIR, a Python wrapper for IgBLAST v1.9. Reads were filtered out if the reads had weak V/J assignments (E-value above 1e-6), no CDR3, stop codons, out-of-frame junctions, or ambiguous translated residues. V3J clonotypes were defined as sequences sharing an identical inferred V gene, J gene, and CDR3 amino acid sequence. To compute the percentage overlap between repertoires, the number of shared unique clonotypes was divided by the size of the smaller repertoire. RTK rarefaction, the Chao1 estimator, and Recon v2.1 estimates of unobserved clonotypes were used to assess repertoire richness. OLGA was used to compute generation probabilities for all TCRbeta clonotypes that the gDNA method yielded from several donors. TCRdb took this table from immuneACCESS and kept in-frame rearrangements with V and J called. Such tables lack part of the clones; where checked against another copy, unresolved V genes explain under half of the gap, and the rest is unexplained. V, J and clone size are those of that table, while D and trimming were read from the DNA. The sample contains some 2,100,000 clones, about 92% of them found a single time. Together, the top ten hold approximately 1.7% of the sample.

The sample comprised naive CD8+ T cells from PBMCs. This sample's cell subset or site label indicates: CD45RA+CCR7+. The clonotype originates from a man between 18 and 29 years old in good health. Some clones in this sample may be carry-over from other donors' samples. The V gene is TRBV19 and the J gene is TRBJ2-1; the D gene is possibly TRBD2, with 5 bases matching. The CDR3 is CASSYWESNEQFF. DNA sequence: TGTGCCAGTAGCTACTGGGAGTCCAATGAGCAGTTCTTC.